This TCR beta chain originates from a study of T cells in localized non-small cell lung cancer. In germline, CDR1 is SGHVS, CDR2 FQNEAQ. CDR3 length: 13 residues. Trimming removed 5 bases at V and 2 bases at J, with 7 bases between. Clones were sequenced by immunoSEQ multiplex PCR, and TCRdb holds only the in-frame ones, with some missing. The table has tens of thousands of clones, 88% seen once. The chain is built from TRBV7-8 and TRBJ2-1; D not certain. The sequences come from peripheral blood, collected before any cancer treatment. This clonotype was sampled from a female donor at least 60 years old with stage III squamous cell lung carcinoma. The CDR3 reads CASSPNAYNEQFF. The DNA for the CDR3 is TGTGCCAGCAGCCCCAACGCCTACAATGAGCAGTTCTTC. Together with reference TRBV7-8 and TRBJ2-1, the CDR3 gives the full variable domain: GAGVSQSPRYKVAKRGQDVALRCDPISGHVSLFWYQQALGQGPEFLTYFQNEAQLDKSGLPSDRFFAERPEGSVSTLKIQRTQQEDSAVYLCASSPNAYNEQFFGPGTRLTVL.